This TCR beta chain is drawn from a study of T cells in Graves' hyperthyroidism and ophthalmopathy. Study-wide results and caveats: Blood also contained most expanded thyroid clonotypes above 0.001.

The table lists this clonotype with a few counts. The target antigen is unknown. With 0 bases clipped from V and 4 bases from J, the junction kept 8 bases outside the gene matches. The CDR3 has 17 amino acids. CDR1 LGHNA and CDR2 YSLEER come from the germline V gene. Amplified TCR beta CDR3 regions came from RNA transcripts. The TCR CDR3 first-round RT-PCR relied on the HTBI primer set. A single record per CDR3 protein comes from TCRdb applying MiXCR to the multiplex PCR reads. Among over 250,000 distinct CDR3 sequences, about 17% were seen once, and the ten largest hold around 57%. Sequences were obtained from blood. The genes are TRBV4-3 and TRBJ2-5; TRBD2 agrees at 10 bases. The receptor was derived from a woman aged 55-69 years with Graves' ophthalmopathy. The CDR3 protein is CASSQDRAGGGGETQYF. The CDR3 nucleotides are TGCGCCAGCAGCCAAGATCGAGCGGGGGGGGGAGGAGAGACCCAGTACTTC.